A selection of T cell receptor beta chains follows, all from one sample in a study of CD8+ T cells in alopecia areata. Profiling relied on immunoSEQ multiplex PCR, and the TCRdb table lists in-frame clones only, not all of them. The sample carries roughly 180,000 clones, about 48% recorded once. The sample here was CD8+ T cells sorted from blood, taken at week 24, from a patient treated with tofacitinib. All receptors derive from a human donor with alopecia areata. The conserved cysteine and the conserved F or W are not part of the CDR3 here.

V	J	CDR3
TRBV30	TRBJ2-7	AWSASGAYEQY
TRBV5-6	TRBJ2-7	ASSLRTGSHEQY
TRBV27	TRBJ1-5	ASRRQSNSNQPQH
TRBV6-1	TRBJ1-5	ASSEHQPQH
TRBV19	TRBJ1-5	ASSIGDRPLPQPQH
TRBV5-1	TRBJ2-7	ASSSEGGIGYEQY
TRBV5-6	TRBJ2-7	ASSLTVYEQY
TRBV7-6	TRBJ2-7	ASSLGSGPYEQY
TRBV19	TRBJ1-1	ASSIGTGVRNTEAF
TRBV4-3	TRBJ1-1	ASSLRLGANTEAF
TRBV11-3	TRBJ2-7	ASSPRGPYEQY
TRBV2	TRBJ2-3	ASSKGTELTQY
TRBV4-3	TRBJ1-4	ASSHNTDRNEKLF
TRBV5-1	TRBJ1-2	ASSLNRNYGYT
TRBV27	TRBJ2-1	ASSGTSGGEHNEQF
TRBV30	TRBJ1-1	AWSSGGETEAF
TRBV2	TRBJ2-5	ASEGGLTGPIQETQY
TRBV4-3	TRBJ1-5	ASSQDEGRGQPQH
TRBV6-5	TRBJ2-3	ASSLSGTSVDTQY
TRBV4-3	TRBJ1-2	ASSQDRSYGYT
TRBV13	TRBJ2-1	ASTSGGGEQF
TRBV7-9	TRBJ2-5	ASSSLTLLPQETQY
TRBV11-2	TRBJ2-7	ASSPRDRYYEQY
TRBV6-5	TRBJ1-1	ASSYSKAVNTEAF
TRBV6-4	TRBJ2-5	ASSPIREETQY
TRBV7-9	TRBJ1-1	ASSSRTDNTEAF
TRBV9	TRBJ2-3	ASSVGNGVTDTQY
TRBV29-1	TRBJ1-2	SVRRGEDYGYT
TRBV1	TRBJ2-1	TSSLRGGEGEQF
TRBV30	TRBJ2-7	AWSVGTGLYEQY
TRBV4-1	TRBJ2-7	ASSQMSGGYEQY
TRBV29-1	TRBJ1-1	SVAGGSNTEAF
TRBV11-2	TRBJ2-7	AGSSGGAAWQY
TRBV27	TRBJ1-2	ASSPGYGYT
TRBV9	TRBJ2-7	ASSGGGEQY
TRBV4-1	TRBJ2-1	ASSQIGGDEQF
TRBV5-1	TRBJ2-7	ASSLPGTGGEQY
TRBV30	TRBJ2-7	AWSVGRGLYEQY
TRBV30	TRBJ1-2	ALRGLGYT
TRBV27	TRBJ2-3	ASSLRTGIGDTQY
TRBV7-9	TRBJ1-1	ASSYPGGGNTEAF
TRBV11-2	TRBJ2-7	ASSPQAYEQY
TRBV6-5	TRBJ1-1	ASGRVATEAF
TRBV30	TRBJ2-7	AWSTGLGNEQY
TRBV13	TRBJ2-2	ASSPYRDTGELF
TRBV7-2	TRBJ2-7	ASSLVWYEQY
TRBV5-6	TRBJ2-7	ASSLSGGALLYEQY
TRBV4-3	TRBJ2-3	ASSQERGEGAQY
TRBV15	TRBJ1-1	ATSGGLGNTEAF
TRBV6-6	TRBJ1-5	ASSYWDRTSNQPQH
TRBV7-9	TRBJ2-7	ASSTGQVYEQY
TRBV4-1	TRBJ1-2	ASSQDSLYGYT
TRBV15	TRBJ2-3	ATSRVAQDTQY
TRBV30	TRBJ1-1	AWSDLSYTEAF
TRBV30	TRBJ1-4	AWSTVGTNEKLF
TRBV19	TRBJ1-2	ASSKEEIDGYT
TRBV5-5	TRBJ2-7	ASLQGPGDSYEQY
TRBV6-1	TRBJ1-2	ASSDRPPPSGGYT
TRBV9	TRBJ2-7	ASSGGEAPSIYEQY